The 17 T cell receptor beta chains listed next were all sequenced from one sample in a study of blood T cell repertoires in COVID-19 (dated by TCRdb to between 2020 and 2021). Library creation used the immunoSEQ multiplex PCR assay. TCRdb carries this immuneACCESS record with in-frame sequences only. Its versions omit some clonotypes, under half of them owing to an unresolved V gene in the studies checked, with the rest unexplained. Counted in this sample were about 130,000 clones; about 78% of them appeared once. The top ten constitute roughly 9.7% of the sample. What was sequenced was peripheral blood. The receptors originated from a man between 60 and 75 years old who had recovered from COVID-19.

The chain is built from TRBV9 and TRBJ2-7, with D maybe TRBD2 (5 bases). The CDR3 extends over 15 amino acids. Deletions cut 0 bases from V and 2 bases from J, with 12 bases between. From germline, CDR1 is SGDLS and CDR2 YYNGEE. CDR3 nucleotides: TGTGCCAGCAGCGTAGGGGCGCGGGCCGCCTACGAGCAGTACTTC. It yields the protein CASSVGARAAYEQYF.

The rearrangement joins TRBV4-2 to TRBJ1-2, with 9 nucleotides matching TRBD1. The germline CDR1 and CDR2 sequences are LGHNA and YNFKEQ. There are 14 residues in the CDR3. With 0 bases clipped from V and 8 bases from J, the junction kept 4 bases outside the gene matches. The CDR3 DNA follows: TGTGCCAGCAGCCAAGATCGGACAGGGGAGGGCTACACCTTC. It is translated as CASSQDRTGEGYTF.

The chain combines TRBV29-1 with TRBJ2-2, with D possibly TRBD2 on 6 matching bases. The CDR3 is made up of 14 amino acids. Germline V gene lookup returns CDR1 SQVTM and CDR2 ANQGSEA. Trimming took off 4 bases at V and 0 bases at J, with 9 bases between the two ends. The CDR3 sequence: CSVGGAANTGELFF. DNA for the CDR3: TGCAGCGTTGGCGGGGCCGCGAACACCGGGGAGCTGTTTTTT.

The V call is TRBV19, the J call TRBJ1-6; 12 bases are shared with TRBD1. The V and J ends lost 5 bases and 9 bases, in that order; junction bases with no gene match: 8. The length of the CDR3 is 16 residues. CDR1 and CDR2 from the germline V gene are LNHDA and SQIVND (reference sequence). CDR3 region: CASSSPGQGAGSPLHF. The DNA for the CDR3 is TGTGCCAGTAGTTCCCCGGGACAGGGGGCCGGTTCACCCCTCCACTTT.

The chain employs TRBV6-5 and TRBJ1-1; 9 bases agree with TRBD1. Germline loops: CDR1 MNHEY, CDR2 SVGAGI. The CDR3 contains 15 residues. V lost 0 bases, J lost 5 bases, and 4 bases stayed unmatched. The CDR3 here is CASSYSGQGGTEAFF. In nucleotides, the CDR3 is TGTGCCAGCAGTTACTCGGGACAGGGTGGGACTGAAGCTTTCTTT.

The chain recombines TRBV27 with TRBJ2-1, with 9 bases lining up with TRBD2. Germline V CDR1 and CDR2: MNHEY, SMNVEV (reference sequence). There are 15 residues in the CDR3. With V trimmed by 3 bases and J by 4 bases, 4 bases remained unmatched. The CDR3 spells CASSLASGMYNEQFF. DNA of the CDR3: TGTGCCAGCAGTTTGGCTAGCGGGATGTACAATGAGCAGTTCTTC.

The V call is TRBV5-6, the J call TRBJ2-2; perhaps TRBD1 as D (5 bases). The length of the CDR3 is 16 residues. CDR1 is SGHDT, CDR2 YYEEEE, per germline. Deletions cut 2 bases from V and 0 bases from J, with 11 bases between. Here the CDR3 reads CASSLLGQTNTGELFF. The DNA of the CDR3 is TGTGCCAGCAGCTTATTGGGGCAGACGAACACCGGGGAGCTGTTTTTT.

The chain links TRBV7-2 to TRBJ2-5; D might be TRBD1 (6 bases). The V end lost 5 bases, the J end lost 6 bases, and 19 bases lay between the germline ends. The CDR3 length is 15 residues. The V gene's germline CDR1 is SGHTA and CDR2 FQGNSA. The DNA of the CDR3 is TGTGCCAGCAGCCCACCGAGCAGGGGTGGACAGACCCAGTACTTC. It specifies CASSPPSRGGQTQYF.

A single count supports this clone. This sequence joins TRBV4-3 and TRBJ1-2; the D gene is possibly TRBD1 (6 bases). The CDR3 is 13 amino acids. The V end lost 8 bases, the J end lost 4 bases, and 14 bases lay between the germline ends. CDR1 and CDR2 (germline): LGHNA, YSLEER. The CDR3 is CASSGDRGYGYTF. The CDR3 DNA is TGCGCCAGCTCAGGGGATAGGGGCTATGGCTACACCTTC.

The V call is TRBV10-3, the J call TRBJ1-5, with 10 bases aligning to TRBD1. V gave up 0 bases and J gave up 7 bases; unmatched junction bases: 3. This CDR3 region has 15 residues. Germline CDR1 ENHRY, CDR2 SYGVKD. The CDR3, as DNA: TGTGCCATCAGTGAGTCCGGGACAGGGGAACAGCCCCAGCATTTT. Translation gives CAISESGTGEQPQHF.

A word on this clone: Other DNA sequences in the sample encode the same CDR3. This sequence joins TRBV2 and TRBJ2-5; 11 nucleotides match TRBD2. Germline assignment: CDR1 SNHLY and CDR2 FYNNEI. The CDR3 spans 15 residues. Losses at the gene ends were 2 bases for V and 1 base for J; bases not matched to a gene: 0. The CDR3 region is CASSELAGGQETQYF. CDR3 bases: TGTGCCAGCAGTGAACTAGCGGGGGGCCAAGAGACCCAGTACTTC.

The V gene is TRBV3-1 (or the pseudogene TRBV3-2), the J gene TRBJ2-1, with 11 bases identical to TRBD2. Germline values: CDR1 LGHDT, CDR2 YNNKEL (reference sequence). The V segment lost 4 bases and the J segment 2 bases; nucleotides outside the gene matches: 10. The CDR3 is made up of 18 amino acids. Here the CDR3 reads CASSRLGTSGNTYNEQFF. For the CDR3, the DNA is TGTGCCAGCAGCCGCCTAGGGACTAGCGGAAATACCTACAATGAGCAGTTCTTC.

In this sample, this clone turned up once. The chain combines TRBV6-6 with TRBJ2-2; TRBD2 agrees at 15 bases. The length of the CDR3 is 16 residues. V shed 6 bases, J shed 7 bases, and the junction held 6 bases outside the gene matches. Germline V CDR1 and CDR2: MNHNY, SVGAGI (reference sequence). CDR3 sequence reads: CASRRTSGRAVGELFF. The CDR3 DNA is TGTGCCAGCAGAAGGACTAGCGGGAGGGCTGTCGGGGAGCTGTTTTTT.

This sequence joins TRBV20-1 and TRBJ2-5, with D possibly being TRBD2 (5 bases). CDR3 size: 11 residues. From germline, CDR1 is DFQATT and CDR2 SNEGSKA (reference sequence). V was clipped by 3 bases and J by 7 bases, with 9 bases between them. The CDR3 DNA is TGCAGTGCTAGTACCCGGGGGACCCAGTACTTC. Translated: CSASTRGTQYF.

The chain combines TRBV12-3 or TRBV12-4 with TRBJ1-2; unclear D gene. V dropped 7 bases and J dropped 14 bases, with 17 bases sitting between them. The length of the CDR3 is 11 residues. In DNA form, the CDR3 reads TGTGCCAGCACCTCGTTCGAGGGTGGGACCTTC. It encodes CASTSFEGGTF.

V is TRBV6-2 or TRBV6-3 and J is TRBJ2-2; a weak D match, TRBD2 (7 bases). The CDR3 extends over 15 amino acids. Germline V CDR1 and CDR2: MNHEY, SVGEGT. V dropped 5 bases and J dropped 6 bases, with 16 bases sitting between them. The CDR3 here is CASSPRGAGAGELFF. The CDR3, as DNA: TGTGCCAGCAGTCCCCGGGGGGCTGGAGCCGGGGAGCTGTTTTTT.

The chain has TRBV6-2 or TRBV6-3 and TRBJ1-5, with D possibly TRBD1 on 6 matching bases. The CDR3 extends over 15 amino acids. The germline CDR1 and CDR2 sequences are MNHEY and SVGEGT. V dropped 0 bases and J dropped 5 bases, with 11 bases sitting between them. The CDR3 DNA reads as TGTGCCAGCAGTTACTCGCACAAGGGGGATCAGCCCCAGCATTTT. Protein sequence: CASSYSHKGDQPQHF.